The clone carrying this T cell receptor (beta chain) showed up just a few times. The target antigen is unknown. The sample originates from a study of beta chain features in type 1 diabetes. Of the isolated RNA, all was reverse transcribed, and so the sequenced material was expressed TCRB transcripts. Sequencing used immunoSEQ multiplex PCR; TCRdb keeps in-frame clones, though not all of them. Counted here are 350,000 or so clones, about 20% occurring once; the ten biggest clones make up around 0.045%. Trimming took 0 bases from V and 6 from J; bases not matched to a gene: 2. Germline V lookup: CDR1 SGHAT, CDR2 FQNNGV. The CDR3 covers 14 residues. Points from the study as a whole: The study found moderately but significantly shorter TCRB CDR3s in all four CD4+ subsets of Type 1 diabetes patients.

Sequenced: naive CD4+ T cells from blood. The TCR was taken from a woman under 30 in good health. The chain combines TRBV11-2 with TRBJ2-7; TRBD2 agrees at 10 bases. This CDR3 reads CASSLEGLASEQYF. CDR3 sequence (DNA): TGTGCCAGCAGCTTAGAGGGACTAGCGTCCGAGCAGTACTTC.